This T cell receptor (beta chain) was identified in a study of T-cell reconstitution after alpha-beta-depleted transplantation in children. The germline CDR1 and CDR2 sequences are SGHRS and YFSETQ. The length of the CDR3 is 15 residues. The ends were cut back, 7 bases at V and 1 base at J, with 18 bases in the middle. The TCRbeta library was prepared with unique molecular identifiers. TCRdb re-analysed the PCR reads in MiXCR, keeping a single row per CDR3 protein. The sample includes about 610,000 distinct CDR3 sequences, over 9.5% of them seen just once. This specimen was PBMCs from the stem cell graft donor, taken from the stem cell graft. This TCR was recovered from a human donor who donated a stem cell graft to a child with acute myeloid leukemia. V usage is TRBV5-1 and J usage is TRBJ2-7; the D call may be TRBD1 or TRBD2 (6 bases each). The CDR3 reads CASQLQGSGSYEQYF. The DNA for the CDR3 is TGCGCCAGCCAGCTACAGGGTAGCGGATCCTACGAGCAGTACTTC.